These 6 T cell receptor beta chains were sequenced from one sample in a study of shared clonotypes between healthy human individuals. Assay: immunoSEQ multiplex PCR; the TCRdb copy retains only in-frame clones and omits some. The profile shows roughly 2.2 million clones, roughly 93% of them singletons. Sequenced sample: naive CD4+ T cells from PBMCs. Subset: CD45RA+ positively selected. Receptors originate from a man between 18 and 29 years old in good health. Some clones in this sample may be carry-over from other donors' samples.

The V gene is TRBV19, the J gene TRBJ2-5; no definite D call. CDR3 length: 16 residues. Per germline, CDR1 LNHDA and CDR2 SQIVND (reference sequence). V was clipped by 3 bases and J by 5 bases, with 19 bases between them. The chain's CDR3 is CASSIPGRSPRETQYF. The CDR3 bases are TGTGCCAGTAGTATCCCAGGACGCTCACCTCGGGAGACCCAGTACTTC.

On this clone: The junction differs from germline at one of its ends, possibly a read error. The gene calls are TRBV4-3 and TRBJ2-7; weak D call: TRBD2 (6 bases). Germline V gives CDR1 LGHNA, CDR2 YSLEER. This CDR3 has 16 residues. The CDR3 region has the DNA TGCGCCAGCAGCAAAGACGCCGGGAGAAGAACCTACGAGCAGTACTTC. This sequence encodes CASSKDAGRRTYEQYF.

V is TRBV29-1 and J is TRBJ2-1; unclear D gene. V was shortened by 4 bases and J by 1 base, with 8 bases between the two germline ends. This CDR3 has 13 amino acids. CDR1 is SQVTM, CDR2 ANQGSEA, per germline. CDR3 residues: CSVGVKSYNEQFF. The CDR3 DNA sequence: TGCAGCGTTGGGGTAAAGTCCTACAATGAGCAGTTCTTC.

The chain has TRBV7-8 and TRBJ2-2; TRBD2 might be the D (5 bases). The V and J ends lost 2 bases and 3 bases respectively, with 10 bases between them. Germline lookup yields CDR1 SGHVS and CDR2 FQNEAQ. This CDR3 contains 15 residues. The CDR3 nucleotides are TGTGCCAGCAGCTTACTGCGGGCTTACACCGGGGAGCTGTTTTTT. It codes for CASSLLRAYTGELFF.

The V call is TRBV9, the J call TRBJ2-7, with 7 bases aligning to TRBD1. Germline loops: CDR1 SGDLS, CDR2 YYNGEE. The CDR3 has 14 residues. The trim removed 4 bases at V and 4 bases at J, leaving 8 bases unmatched. Written as DNA, the CDR3 is TGTGCCAGCAGCCCCCCCGGGACAGATTACGAGCAGTACTTC. Translating it yields CASSPPGTDYEQYF.

This clone occurred a few times. The chain couples TRBV9 to TRBJ1-2, with D possibly matching TRBD1 (5 bases). This CDR3 contains 15 residues. With 1 base removed from V and 7 bases from J, the gap between germline ends came to 17 bases. Per germline, CDR1 SGDLS and CDR2 YYNGEE. The chain's CDR3 is CASSVLGQGPIGYTF. The CDR3 nucleotides are TGTGCCAGCAGCGTATTAGGCCAGGGACCGATTGGCTACACCTTC.